This T cell receptor (beta chain) derives from a study of blood T cell repertoires in COVID-19. Study-wide context: Some COVID-19 samples were acute and others convalescent; all came from the United States, Italy and Spain.

In the original workflow: Estimated nucleated cell counts came from reference gene primer amplification. Using immunoSEQ multiplex PCR, the repertoire was profiled, and TCRdb retains in-frame clones only, with some absent. V and J calls and clone size come straight from that table; D and trimming were deduced from the DNA. The sample contains 250,000 to 300,000 clones, about nine tenths of which appear only once. CDR3 length equals 22 residues. The germline V gene encodes CDR1 SGHRS and CDR2 YFSETQ. Unmatched junction bases numbered 23, after V lost 2 bases and J lost 5 bases. Symptom resolution, clearance, or two negative PCRs marked donors in Cohort 3 as recovered. This clone was picked up one time.

This sequence was found in a young man who had recovered from COVID-19. V and J are TRBV5-1 and TRBJ2-2, with 11 positions matching TRBD2. Sequenced sample: PBMCs or T cells enriched from blood (not recorded which). The DNA of the CDR3 is TGCGCCAGCAGCTTTCGCCGGGACATGCTTACTAGCGGGAGTAAGGGGACCGGGGAGCTGTTTTTT. This encodes CASSFRRDMLTSGSKGTGELFF.